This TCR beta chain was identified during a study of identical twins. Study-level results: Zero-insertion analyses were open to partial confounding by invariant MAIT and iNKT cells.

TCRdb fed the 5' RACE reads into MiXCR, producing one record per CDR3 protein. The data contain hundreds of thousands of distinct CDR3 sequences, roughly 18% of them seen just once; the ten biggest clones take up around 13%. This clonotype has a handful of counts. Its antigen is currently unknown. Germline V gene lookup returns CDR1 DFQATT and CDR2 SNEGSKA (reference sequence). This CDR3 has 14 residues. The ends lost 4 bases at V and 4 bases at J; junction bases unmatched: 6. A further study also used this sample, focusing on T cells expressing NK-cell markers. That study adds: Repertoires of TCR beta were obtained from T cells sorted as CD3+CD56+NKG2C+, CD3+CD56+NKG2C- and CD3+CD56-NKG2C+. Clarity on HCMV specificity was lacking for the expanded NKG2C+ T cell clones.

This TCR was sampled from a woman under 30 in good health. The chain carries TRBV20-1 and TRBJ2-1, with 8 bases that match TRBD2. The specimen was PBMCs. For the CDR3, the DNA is TGCAGTGCTATAGTCGGGGGGGGGTACAATGAGCAGTTCTTC. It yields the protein CSAIVGGGYNEQFF.